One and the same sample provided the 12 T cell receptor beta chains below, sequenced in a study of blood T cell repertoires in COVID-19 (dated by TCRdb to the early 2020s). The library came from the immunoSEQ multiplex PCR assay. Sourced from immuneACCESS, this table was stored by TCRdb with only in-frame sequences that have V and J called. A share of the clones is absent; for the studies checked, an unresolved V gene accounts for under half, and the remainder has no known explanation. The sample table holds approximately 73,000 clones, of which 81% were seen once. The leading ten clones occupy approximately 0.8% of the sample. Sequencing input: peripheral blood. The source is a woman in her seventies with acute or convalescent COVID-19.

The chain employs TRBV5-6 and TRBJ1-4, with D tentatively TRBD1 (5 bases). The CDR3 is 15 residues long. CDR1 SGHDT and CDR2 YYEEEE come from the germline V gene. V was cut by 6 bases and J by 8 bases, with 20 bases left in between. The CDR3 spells CASTGNKGVGEKLFF. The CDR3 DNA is TGTGCCAGCACCGGAAACAAAGGGGTGGGCGAAAAACTGTTTTTT. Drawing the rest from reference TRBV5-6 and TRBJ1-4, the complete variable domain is DAGVTQSPTHLIKTRGQQVTLRCSPKSGHDTVSWYQQALGQGPQFIFQYYEEEERQRGNFPDRFSGHQFPNYSSELNVNALLLGDSALYLCASTGNKGVGEKLFFGSGTQLSVL.

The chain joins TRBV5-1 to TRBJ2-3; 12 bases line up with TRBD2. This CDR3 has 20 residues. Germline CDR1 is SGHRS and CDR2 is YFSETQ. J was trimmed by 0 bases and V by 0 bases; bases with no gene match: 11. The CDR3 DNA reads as TGCGCCAGCAGCTTGGATCCTCCGTTGACTAGCGGGGGCAGCACAGATACGCAGTATTTT. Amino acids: CASSLDPPLTSGGSTDTQYF.

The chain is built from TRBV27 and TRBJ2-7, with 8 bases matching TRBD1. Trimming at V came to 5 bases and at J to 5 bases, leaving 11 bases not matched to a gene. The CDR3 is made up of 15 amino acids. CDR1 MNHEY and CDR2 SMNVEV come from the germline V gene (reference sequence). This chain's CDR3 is CASSIQGVGFDEQYF. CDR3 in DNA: TGTGCCAGCAGTATACAGGGGGTCGGGTTTGACGAGCAGTACTTC.

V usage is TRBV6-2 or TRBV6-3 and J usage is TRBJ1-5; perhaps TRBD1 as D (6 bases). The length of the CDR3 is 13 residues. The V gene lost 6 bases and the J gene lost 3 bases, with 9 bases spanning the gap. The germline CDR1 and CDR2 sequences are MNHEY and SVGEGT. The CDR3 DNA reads TGTGCCAGCAGCGACAGGTTCAATCAGCCCCAGCATTTT. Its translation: CASSDRFNQPQHF.

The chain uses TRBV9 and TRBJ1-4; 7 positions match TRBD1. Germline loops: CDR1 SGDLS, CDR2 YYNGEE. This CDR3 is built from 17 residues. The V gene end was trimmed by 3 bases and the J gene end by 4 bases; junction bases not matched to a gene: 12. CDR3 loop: CASSAYTGQINNEKLFF. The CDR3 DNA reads TGTGCCAGCAGCGCCTACACGGGACAGATCAATAATGAAAAACTGTTTTTT.

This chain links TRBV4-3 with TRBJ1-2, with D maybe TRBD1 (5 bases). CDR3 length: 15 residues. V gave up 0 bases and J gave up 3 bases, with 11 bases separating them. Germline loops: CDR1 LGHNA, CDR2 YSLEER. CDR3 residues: CASSQEEGAYYGYTF. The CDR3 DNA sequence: TGCGCCAGCAGCCAAGAAGAAGGGGCATACTATGGCTACACCTTC.

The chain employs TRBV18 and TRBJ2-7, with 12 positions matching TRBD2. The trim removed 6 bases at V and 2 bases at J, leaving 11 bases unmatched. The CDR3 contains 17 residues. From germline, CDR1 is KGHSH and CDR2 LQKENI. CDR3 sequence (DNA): TGTGCCAGCTCTCAAGAAAACGGACTAGCGGGAACCTACGAGCAGTACTTC. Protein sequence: CASSQENGLAGTYEQYF.

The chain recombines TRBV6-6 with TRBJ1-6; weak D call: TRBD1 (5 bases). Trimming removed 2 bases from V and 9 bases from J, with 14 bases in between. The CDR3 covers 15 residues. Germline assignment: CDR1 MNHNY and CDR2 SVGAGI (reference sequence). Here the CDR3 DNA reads TGTGCCAGCAGTTACCTTGATCAGGGTGGTTCACCCCTCCACTTT. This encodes CASSYLDQGGSPLHF.

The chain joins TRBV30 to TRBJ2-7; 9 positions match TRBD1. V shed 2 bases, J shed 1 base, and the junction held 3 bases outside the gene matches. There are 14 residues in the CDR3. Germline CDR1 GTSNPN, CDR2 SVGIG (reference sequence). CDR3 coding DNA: TGTGCCTGGAGTCGGACAGGGGTTTCCTACGAGCAGTACTTC. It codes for CAWSRTGVSYEQYF.

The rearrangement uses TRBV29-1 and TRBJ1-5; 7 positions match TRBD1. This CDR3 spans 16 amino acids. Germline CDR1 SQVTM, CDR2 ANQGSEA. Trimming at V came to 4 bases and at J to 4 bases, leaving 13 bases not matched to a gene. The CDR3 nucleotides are TGCAGCGTTGCCTACGGGACAGCCGTAGGGAATCAGCCCCAGCATTTT. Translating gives CSVAYGTAVGNQPQHF.

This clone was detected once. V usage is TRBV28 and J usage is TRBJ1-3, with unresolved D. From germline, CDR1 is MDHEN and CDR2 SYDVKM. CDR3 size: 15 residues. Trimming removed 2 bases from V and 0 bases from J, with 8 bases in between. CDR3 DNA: TGTGCCAGCAGTTTAGGGCTGCGCTCTGGAAACACCATATATTTT. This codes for CASSLGLRSGNTIYF.

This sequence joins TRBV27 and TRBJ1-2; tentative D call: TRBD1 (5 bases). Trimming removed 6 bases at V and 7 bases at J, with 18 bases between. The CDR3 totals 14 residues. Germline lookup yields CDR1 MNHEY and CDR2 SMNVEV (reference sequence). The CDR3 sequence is CASRLQGSWGGYTF. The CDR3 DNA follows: TGTGCCAGCAGACTTCAGGGTTCATGGGGTGGCTACACCTTC.